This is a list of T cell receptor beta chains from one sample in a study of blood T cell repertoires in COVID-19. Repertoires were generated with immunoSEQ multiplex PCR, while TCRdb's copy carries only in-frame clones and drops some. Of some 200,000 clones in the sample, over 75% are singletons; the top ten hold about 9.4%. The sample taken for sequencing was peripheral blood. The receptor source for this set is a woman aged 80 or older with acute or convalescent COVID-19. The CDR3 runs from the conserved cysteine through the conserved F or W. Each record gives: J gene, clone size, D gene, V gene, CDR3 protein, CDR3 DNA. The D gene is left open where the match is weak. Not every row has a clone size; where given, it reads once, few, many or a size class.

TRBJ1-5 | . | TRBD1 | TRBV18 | CASSPSGTASNQPQHF | TGTGCCAGCTCACCATCCGGGACAGCTAGCAATCAGCCCCAGCATTTT
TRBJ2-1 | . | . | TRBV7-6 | CASSLAGGPHNEQFF | TGTGCCAGCAGCTTAGCGGGGGGGCCCCACAATGAGCAGTTCTTC
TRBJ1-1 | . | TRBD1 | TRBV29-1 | CSARTGGSMNTEAFF | TGCAGCGCCCGGACAGGGGGCTCTATGAACACTGAAGCTTTCTTT
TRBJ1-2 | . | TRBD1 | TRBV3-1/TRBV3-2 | CASSLGTADGYTF | TGTGCCAGCAGCCTCGGGACAGCCGATGGCTACACCTTC
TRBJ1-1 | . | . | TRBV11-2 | CASSSRDVYAEAFF | TGTGCCAGCAGCTCGCGGGACGTATACGCTGAAGCTTTCTTT
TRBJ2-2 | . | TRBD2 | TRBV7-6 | CASSLGTSGVRTGELFF | TGTGCCAGCAGCTTAGGGACTAGCGGAGTCCGCACCGGGGAGCTGTTTTTT
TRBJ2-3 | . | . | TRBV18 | CASSPSVPSSTDTQYF | TGTGCCAGCTCACCCTCGGTGCCTTCTAGCACAGATACGCAGTATTTT
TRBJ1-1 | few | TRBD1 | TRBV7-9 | CASSSEGGRKAFF | TGTGCCAGCAGCTCCGAAGGGGGCAGGAAAGCTTTCTTT
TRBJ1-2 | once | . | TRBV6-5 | CASSLPGDGYTF | TGTGCCAGCAGCCTGCCAGGGGATGGCTACACCTTC
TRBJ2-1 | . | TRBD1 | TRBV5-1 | CASQQRQGAISYNEQFF | TGCGCCAGCCAACAGAGACAGGGGGCTATATCCTACAATGAGCAGTTCTTC
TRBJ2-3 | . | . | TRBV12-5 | CASGWRSPRIDTQYF | TGTGCTAGTGGATGGCGTAGTCCGCGGATAGATACGCAGTATTTT
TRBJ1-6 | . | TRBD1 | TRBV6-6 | CASSPGTEADSPLHF | TGTGCCAGCAGTCCCGGGACAGAAGCTGATTCACCCCTCCACTTT
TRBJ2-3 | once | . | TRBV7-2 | CASSPDSLGTDTQYF | TGTGCCAGCAGCCCAGACAGCCTAGGCACAGATACGCAGTATTTT
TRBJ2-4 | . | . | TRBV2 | CASSDSNRVVEGNIQYF | TGTGCCAGCAGTGATAGCAATCGTGTTGTGGAGGGGAACATTCAGTACTTC
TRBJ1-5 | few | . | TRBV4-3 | CASSQDGGLDQPQHF | TGCGCCAGCAGCCAAGATGGGGGCCTAGATCAGCCCCAGCATTTT
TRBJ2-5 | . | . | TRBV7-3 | CASSLIGGYSQETQYF | TGTGCCAGCAGCTTAATAGGAGGGTACAGCCAAGAGACCCAGTACTTC
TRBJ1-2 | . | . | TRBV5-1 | CASSPAGGNYGYTF | TGCGCCAGCAGCCCGGCGGGGGGTAACTATGGCTACACCTTC
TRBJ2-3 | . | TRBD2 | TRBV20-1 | CSASSSGGINTDTQYF | TGCAGTGCTAGTTCTAGCGGGGGGATAAACACAGATACGCAGTATTTT
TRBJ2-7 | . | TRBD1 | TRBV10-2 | CASSEWRTGGQGEQYF | TGCGCCAGCAGTGAGTGGCGGACAGGGGGACAAGGCGAGCAGTACTTC
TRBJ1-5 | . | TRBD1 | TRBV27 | CASRETGEDQPQHF | TGTGCCAGCAGGGAAACAGGGGAGGATCAGCCCCAGCATTTT
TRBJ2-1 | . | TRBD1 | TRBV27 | CASSLSMTGGWDEQFF | TGTGCCAGCAGTTTATCGATGACAGGGGGTTGGGATGAGCAGTTCTTC
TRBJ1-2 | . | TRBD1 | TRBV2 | CASSGQGMKAF | TGTGCCAGCAGTGGACAGGGGATGAAAGCCTTC
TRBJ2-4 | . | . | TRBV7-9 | CASSLGVWATTKNIQYF | TGTGCCAGCAGCTTAGGGGTATGGGCTACAACCAAAAACATTCAGTACTTC
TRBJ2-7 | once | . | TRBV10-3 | CALYEQYF | TGTGCCCTCTACGAGCAGTACTTC
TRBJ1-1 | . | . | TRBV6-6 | CASSPRWTEAFF | TGTGCCAGCAGCCCCCGGTGGACTGAAGCTTTCTTT
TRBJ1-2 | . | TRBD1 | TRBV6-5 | CASEPGQGYGYTF | TGTGCCAGCGAGCCGGGACAGGGTTACGGCTACACCTTC
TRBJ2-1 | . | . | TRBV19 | CASSPRVNEQFF | TGTGCCAGTAGCCCCAGGGTCAATGAGCAGTTCTTC
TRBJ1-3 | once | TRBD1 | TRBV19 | CASRAGTGRPGRSSGNTIYF | TGTGCCAGTAGGGCCGGGACAGGGCGACCGGGCCGTAGCTCTGGAAACACCATATATTTT
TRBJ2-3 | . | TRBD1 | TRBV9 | CASSGRTGTDTQYF | TGTGCCAGCAGCGGGAGGACAGGGACAGATACGCAGTATTTT
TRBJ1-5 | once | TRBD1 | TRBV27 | CASSLGTGGAQPQHF | TGTGCCAGCAGTTTAGGGACAGGGGGCGCTCAGCCCCAGCATTTT
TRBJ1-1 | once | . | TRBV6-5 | CASRKGDGKNTEAFF | TGTGCCAGCAGAAAGGGGGACGGGAAGAACACTGAAGCTTTCTTT
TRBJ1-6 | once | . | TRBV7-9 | CASSLAGQTNSPLHF | TGTGCCAGCAGCTTAGCTGGACAAACTAATTCACCCCTCCACTTT
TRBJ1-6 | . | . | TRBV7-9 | CASSWGGSPLHF | TGTGCCAGCAGCTGGGGAGGCTCACCCCTCCACTTT